Listed below are T cell receptor beta chains from one sample, sequenced in a study of T cell responses to AZD1222 COVID-19 vaccine. Sequencing was performed with immunoSEQ multiplex PCR; in TCRdb, only in-frame clones are kept and a portion is missing. The sample consists of 150,000 to 200,000 clones, 85% to 95% of them appearing once. Source: peripheral blood, taken on day 0 of AZD1222 vaccination. All receptors derive from an adult in good health. Both conserved end residues are trimmed from each CDR3.

len | v_gene | CDR3aa
13 | TRBV27 | ASSPFNTGANVLT
12 | TRBV30 | AWPPGTNDNEQF
14 | TRBV6-5 | ASSYSAVPRPSPLH
12 | TRBV10-1 | ASSPDRSSYEQY
10 | TRBV11-3 | ASSRGVYGYT
12 | TRBV28 | ASTVYEQGYTIY
11 | TRBV12-3/TRBV12-4 | ASSPPNNPRLF
12 | TRBV9 | ASSAPGRKNIQY
13 | TRBV6-5 | ASSYSRTGGTEAF
14 | TRBV5-5 | ASSLSSNVISAPQH
13 | TRBV4-1 | ASSQTGVSAETQY
17 | TRBV4-2 | ASSQGYIGTLTGANVLT
16 | TRBV9 | ASSPRDGTLSYNSPLH
15 | TRBV10-3 | AITPIGTGNSGNTIY
13 | TRBV2 | ASHLSEGYSYEQY
13 | TRBV7-2 | ASSLAGANYNEQF
11 | TRBV6-5 | ASSLTGVDTQY
11 | TRBV6-5 | ASSSGTRYEQY
11 | TRBV5-6 | ASSSGQGRGYT
13 | TRBV3-1/TRBV3-2 | ASSQAGRGNSPLH
12 | TRBV18 | ASSPEGGSDTQY
15 | TRBV4-1 | ASSQEGGDRVGSPLH
14 | TRBV5-1 | ASSLGYGVSGDEQF
13 | TRBV6-5 | ASRSAGTGNEKLF
13 | TRBV7-2 | ASSFAGGQGFPLH
13 | TRBV7-8 | ASSLGGGVRYEQY
13 | TRBV5-1 | ASSLTGGSYNEQF
13 | TRBV5-1 | ASSFLQGEGYEQY
12 | TRBV11-2 | ASSLVQGTYEQY
16 | TRBV3-1/TRBV3-2 | ASSQGVVSGGLGWPQH
10 | TRBV12-3/TRBV12-4 | ASSFQTGGYT
13 | TRBV9 | ASSGDGGATGELF
13 | TRBV7-9 | ASSSWKDRNYGYT
13 | TRBV4-1 | ASSIRTVGGQPQH
12 | TRBV7-9 | ASSTRASNTEAF
14 | TRBV11-3 | ASSPRQSFSGNTIY